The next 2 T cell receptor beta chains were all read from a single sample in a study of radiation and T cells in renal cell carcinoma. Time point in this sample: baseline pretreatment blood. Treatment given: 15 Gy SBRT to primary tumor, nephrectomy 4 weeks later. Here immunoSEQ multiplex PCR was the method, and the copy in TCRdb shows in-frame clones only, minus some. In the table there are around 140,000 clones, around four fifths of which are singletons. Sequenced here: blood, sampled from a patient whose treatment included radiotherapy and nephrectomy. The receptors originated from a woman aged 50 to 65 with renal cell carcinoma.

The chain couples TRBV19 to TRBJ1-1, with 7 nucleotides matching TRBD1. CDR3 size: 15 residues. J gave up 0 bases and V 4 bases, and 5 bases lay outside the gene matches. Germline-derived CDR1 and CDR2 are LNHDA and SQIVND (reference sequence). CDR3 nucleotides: TGTGCCAGTAGTAAATCGACAGGGATGAACACTGAAGCTTTCTTT. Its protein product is CASSKSTGMNTEAFF.

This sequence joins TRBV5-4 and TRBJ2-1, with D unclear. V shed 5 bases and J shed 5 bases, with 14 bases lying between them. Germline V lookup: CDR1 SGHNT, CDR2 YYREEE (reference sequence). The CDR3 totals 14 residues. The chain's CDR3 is CASSPVGPDNEQFF. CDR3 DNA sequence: TGTGCCAGCAGTCCCGTGGGTCCCGACAATGAGCAGTTCTTC. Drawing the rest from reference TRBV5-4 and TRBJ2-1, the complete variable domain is ETGVTQSPTHLIKTRGQQVTLRCSSQSGHNTVSWYQQALGQGPQFIFQYYREEENGRGNFPPRFSGLQFPNYSSELNVNALELDDSALYLCASSPVGPDNEQFFGPGTRLTVL.